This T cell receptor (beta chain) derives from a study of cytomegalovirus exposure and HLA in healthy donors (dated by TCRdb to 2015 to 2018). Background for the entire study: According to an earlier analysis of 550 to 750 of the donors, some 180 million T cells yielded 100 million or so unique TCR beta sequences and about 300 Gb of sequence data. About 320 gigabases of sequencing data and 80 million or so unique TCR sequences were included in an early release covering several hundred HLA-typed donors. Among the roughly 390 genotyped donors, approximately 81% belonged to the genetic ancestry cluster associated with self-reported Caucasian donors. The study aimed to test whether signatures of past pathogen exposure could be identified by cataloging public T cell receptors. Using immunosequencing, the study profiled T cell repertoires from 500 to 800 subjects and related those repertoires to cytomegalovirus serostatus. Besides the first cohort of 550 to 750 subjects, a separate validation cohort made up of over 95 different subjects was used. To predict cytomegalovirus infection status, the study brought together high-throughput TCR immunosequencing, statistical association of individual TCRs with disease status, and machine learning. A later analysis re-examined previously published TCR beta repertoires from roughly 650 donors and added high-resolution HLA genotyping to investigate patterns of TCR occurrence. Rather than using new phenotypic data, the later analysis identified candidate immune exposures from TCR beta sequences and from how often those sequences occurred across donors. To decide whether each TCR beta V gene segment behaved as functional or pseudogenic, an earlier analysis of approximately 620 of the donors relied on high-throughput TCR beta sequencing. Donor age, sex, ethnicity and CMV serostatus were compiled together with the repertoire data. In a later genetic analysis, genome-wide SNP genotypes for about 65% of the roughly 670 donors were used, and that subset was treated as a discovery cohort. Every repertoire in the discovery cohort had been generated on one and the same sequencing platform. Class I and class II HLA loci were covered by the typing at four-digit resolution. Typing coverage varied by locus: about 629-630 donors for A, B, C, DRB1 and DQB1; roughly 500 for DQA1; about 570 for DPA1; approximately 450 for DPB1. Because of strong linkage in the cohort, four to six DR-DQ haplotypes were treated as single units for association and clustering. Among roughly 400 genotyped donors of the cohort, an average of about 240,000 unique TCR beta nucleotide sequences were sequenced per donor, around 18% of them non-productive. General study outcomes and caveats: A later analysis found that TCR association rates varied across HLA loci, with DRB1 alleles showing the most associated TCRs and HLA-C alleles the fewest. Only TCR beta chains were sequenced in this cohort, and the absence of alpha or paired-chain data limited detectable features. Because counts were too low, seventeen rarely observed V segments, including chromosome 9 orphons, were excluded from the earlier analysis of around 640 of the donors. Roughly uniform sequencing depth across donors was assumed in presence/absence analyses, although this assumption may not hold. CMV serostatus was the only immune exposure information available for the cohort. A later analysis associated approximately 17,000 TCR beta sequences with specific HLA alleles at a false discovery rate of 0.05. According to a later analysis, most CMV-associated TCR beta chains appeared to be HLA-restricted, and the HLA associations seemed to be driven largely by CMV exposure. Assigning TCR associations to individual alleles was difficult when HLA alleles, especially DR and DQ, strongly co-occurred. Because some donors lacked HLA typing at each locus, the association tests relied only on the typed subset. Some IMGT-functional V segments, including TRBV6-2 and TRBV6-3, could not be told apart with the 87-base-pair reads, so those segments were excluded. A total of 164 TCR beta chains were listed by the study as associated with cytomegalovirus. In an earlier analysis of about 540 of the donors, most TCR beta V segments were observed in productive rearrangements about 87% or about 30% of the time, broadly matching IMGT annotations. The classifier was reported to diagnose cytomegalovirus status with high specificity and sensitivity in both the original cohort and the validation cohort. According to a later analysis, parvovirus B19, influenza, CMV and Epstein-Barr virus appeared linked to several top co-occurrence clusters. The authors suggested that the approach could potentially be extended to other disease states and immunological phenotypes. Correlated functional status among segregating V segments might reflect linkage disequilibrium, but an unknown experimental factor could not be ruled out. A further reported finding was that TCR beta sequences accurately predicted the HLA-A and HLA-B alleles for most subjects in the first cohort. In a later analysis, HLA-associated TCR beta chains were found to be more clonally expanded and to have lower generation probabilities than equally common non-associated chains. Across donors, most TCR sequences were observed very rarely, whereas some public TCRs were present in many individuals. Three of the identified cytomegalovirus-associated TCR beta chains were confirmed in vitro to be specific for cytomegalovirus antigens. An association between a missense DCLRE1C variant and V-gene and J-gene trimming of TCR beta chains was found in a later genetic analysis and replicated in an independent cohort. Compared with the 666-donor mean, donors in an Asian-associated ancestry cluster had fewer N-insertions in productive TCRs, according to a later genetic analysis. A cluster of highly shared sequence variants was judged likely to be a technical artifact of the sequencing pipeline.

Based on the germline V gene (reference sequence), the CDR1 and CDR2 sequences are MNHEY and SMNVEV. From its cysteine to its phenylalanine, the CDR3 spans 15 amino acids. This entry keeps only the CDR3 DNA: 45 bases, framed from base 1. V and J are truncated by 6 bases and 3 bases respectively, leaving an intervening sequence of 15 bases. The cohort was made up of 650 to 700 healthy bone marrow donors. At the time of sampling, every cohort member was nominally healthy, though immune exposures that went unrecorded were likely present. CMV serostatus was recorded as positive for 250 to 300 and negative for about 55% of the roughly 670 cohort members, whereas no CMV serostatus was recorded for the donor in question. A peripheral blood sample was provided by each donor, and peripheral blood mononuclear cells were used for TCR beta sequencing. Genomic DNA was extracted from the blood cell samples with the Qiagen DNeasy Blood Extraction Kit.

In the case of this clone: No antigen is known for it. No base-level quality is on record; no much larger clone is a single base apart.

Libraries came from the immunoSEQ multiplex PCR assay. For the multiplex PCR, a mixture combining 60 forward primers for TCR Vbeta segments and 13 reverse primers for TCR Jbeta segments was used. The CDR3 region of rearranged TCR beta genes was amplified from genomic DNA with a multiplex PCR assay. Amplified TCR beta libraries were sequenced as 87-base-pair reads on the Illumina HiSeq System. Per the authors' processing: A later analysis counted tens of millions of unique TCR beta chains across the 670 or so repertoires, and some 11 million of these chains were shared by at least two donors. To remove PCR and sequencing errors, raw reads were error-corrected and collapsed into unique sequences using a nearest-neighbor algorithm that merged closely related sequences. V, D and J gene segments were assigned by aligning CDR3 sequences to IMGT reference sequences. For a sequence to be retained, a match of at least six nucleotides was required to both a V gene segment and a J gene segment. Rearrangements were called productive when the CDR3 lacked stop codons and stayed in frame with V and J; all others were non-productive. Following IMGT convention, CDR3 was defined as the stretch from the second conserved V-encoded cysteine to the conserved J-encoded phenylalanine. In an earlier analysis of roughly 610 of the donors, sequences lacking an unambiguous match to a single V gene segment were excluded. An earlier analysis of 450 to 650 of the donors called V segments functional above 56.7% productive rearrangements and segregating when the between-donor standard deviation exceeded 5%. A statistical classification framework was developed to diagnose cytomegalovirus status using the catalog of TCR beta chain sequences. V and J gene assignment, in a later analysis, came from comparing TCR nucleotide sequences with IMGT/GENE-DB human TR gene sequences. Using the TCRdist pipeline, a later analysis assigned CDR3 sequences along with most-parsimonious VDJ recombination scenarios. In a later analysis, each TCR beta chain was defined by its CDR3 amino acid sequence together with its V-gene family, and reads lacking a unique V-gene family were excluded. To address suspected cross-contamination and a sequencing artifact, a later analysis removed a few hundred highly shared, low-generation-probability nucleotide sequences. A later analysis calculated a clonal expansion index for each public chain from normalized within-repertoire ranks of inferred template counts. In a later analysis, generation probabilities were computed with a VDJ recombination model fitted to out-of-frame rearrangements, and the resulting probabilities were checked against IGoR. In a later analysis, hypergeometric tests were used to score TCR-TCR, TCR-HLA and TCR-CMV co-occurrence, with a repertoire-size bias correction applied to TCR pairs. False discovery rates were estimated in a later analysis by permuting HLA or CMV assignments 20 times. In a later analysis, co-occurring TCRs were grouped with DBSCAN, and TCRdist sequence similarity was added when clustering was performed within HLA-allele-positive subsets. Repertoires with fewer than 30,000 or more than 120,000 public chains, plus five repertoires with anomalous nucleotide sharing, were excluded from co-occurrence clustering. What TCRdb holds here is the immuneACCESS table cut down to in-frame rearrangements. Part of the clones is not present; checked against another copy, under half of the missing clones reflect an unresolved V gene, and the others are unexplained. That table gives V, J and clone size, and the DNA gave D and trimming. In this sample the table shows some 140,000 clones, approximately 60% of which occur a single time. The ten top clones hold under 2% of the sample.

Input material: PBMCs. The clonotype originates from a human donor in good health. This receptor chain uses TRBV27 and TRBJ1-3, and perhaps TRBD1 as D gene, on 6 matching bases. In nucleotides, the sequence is TGTGCCAGCAGACCTACAGGGTCTTATGGAAACACCATATATTTT. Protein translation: CASRPTGSYGNTIYF.